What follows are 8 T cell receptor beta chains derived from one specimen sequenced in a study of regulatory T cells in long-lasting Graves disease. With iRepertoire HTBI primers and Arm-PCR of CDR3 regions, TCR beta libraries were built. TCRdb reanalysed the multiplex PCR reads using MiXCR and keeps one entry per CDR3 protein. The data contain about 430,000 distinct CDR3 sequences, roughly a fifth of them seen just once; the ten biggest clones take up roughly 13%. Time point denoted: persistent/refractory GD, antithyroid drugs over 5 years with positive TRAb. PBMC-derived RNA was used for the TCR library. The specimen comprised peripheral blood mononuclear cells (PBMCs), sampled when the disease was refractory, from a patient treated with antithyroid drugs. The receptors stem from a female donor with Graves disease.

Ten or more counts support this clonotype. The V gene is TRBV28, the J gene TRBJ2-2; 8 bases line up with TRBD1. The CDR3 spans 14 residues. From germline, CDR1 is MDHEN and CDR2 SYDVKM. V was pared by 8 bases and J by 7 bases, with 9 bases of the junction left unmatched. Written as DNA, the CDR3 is TGTGCCAGCGCCGGGACAGGAGATAACGGGGAGCTGTTTTTT. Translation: CASAGTGDNGELFF.

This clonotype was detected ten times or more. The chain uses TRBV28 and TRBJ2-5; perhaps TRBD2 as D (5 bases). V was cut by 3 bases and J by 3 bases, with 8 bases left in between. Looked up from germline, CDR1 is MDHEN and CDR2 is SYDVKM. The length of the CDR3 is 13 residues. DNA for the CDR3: TGTGCCAGCAGTTTTGAGGGCGAAGAGACCCAGTACTTC. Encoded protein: CASSFEGEETQYF.

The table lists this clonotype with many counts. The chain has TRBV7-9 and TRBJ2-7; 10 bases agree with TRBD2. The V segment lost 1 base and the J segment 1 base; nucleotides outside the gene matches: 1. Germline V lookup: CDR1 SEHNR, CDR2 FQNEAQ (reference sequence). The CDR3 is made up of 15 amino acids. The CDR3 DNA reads TGTGCCAGCAGCTTAGTACTAGCGGGATCCTACGAGCAGTACTTC. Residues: CASSLVLAGSYEQYF.

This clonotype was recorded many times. As DNA, the CDR3 is TGTGCCAGCAGAACGGGACAGGGTAAGGGTCAGCCCCAGCATTTT. Protein: CASRTGQGKGQPQHF. The J gene is TRBJ1-5, the V gene TRBV28; TRBD1 matches at 9 bases. Germline V lookup: CDR1 MDHEN, CDR2 SYDVKM. V was clipped by 6 bases and J by 6 bases; unmatched bases: 9. This CDR3 has 15 amino acids.

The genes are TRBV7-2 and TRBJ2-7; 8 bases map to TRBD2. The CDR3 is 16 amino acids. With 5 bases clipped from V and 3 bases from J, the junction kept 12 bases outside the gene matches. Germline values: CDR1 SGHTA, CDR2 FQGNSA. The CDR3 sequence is CASSPQSGSLSYEQYF. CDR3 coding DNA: TGTGCCAGCAGCCCCCAGAGCGGGAGTTTAAGCTACGAGCAGTACTTC. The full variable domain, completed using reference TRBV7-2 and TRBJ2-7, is GAGVSQSPSNKVTEKGKDVELRCDPISGHTALYWYRQSLGQGLEFLIYFQGNSAPDKSGLPSDRFSAERTGGSVSTLTIQRTQQEDSAVYLCASSPQSGSLSYEQYFGPGTRLTVT.

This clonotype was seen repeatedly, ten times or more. The CDR3 protein is CASRDNRGYEQYF. For the CDR3, the DNA is TGTGCCAGCAGAGACAACAGGGGTTACGAGCAGTACTTC. J is TRBJ2-7 and V is TRBV28; TRBD1 matches 7 bases. The germline CDR1 and CDR2 sequences are MDHEN and SYDVKM. The CDR3 runs 13 residues. V was clipped by 6 bases and J by 4 bases; unmatched bases: 6. The variable domain in full, completed from reference TRBV28 and TRBJ2-7, reads DVKVTQSSRYLVKRTGEKVFLECVQDMDHENMFWYRQDPGLGLRLIYFSYDVKMKEKGDIPEGYSVSREKKERFSLILESASTNQTSMYLCASRDNRGYEQYFGPGTRLTVT.

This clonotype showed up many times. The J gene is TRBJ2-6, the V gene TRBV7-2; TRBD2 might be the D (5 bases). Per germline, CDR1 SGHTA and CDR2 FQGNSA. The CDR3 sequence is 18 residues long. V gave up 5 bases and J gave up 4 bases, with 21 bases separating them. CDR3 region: CASSRLRLARRGANVLTF. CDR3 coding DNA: TGTGCCAGCAGCCGACTCCGCTTAGCGAGGAGAGGGGCCAACGTCCTGACTTTC.

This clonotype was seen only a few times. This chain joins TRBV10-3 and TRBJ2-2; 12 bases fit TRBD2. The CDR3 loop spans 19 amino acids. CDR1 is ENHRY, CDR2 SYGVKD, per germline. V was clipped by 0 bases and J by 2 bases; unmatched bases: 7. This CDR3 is CAISESGTSGSVNTGELFF. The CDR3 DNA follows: TGTGCCATCAGTGAGTCCGGGACTAGCGGGTCCGTTAACACCGGGGAGCTGTTTTTT.